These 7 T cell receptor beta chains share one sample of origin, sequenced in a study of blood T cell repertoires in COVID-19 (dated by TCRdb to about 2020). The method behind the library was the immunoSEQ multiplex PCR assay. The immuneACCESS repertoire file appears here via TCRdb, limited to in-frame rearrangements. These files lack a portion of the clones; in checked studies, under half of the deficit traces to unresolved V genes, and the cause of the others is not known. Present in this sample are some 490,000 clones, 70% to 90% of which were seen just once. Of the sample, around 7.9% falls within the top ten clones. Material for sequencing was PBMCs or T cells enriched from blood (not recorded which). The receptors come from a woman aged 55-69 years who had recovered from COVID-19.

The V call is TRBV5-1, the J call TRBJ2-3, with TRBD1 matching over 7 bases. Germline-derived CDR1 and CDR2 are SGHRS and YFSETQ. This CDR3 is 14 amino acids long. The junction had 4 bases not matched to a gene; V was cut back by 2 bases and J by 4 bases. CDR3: CASSFGQAADTQYF. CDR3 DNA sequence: TGCGCCAGCAGCTTCGGACAGGCAGCAGATACGCAGTATTTT.

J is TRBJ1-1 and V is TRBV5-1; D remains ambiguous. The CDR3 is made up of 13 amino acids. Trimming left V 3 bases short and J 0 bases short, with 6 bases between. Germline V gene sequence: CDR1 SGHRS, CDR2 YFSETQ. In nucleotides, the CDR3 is TGCGCCAGCAGCTCCTCAGTGAACACTGAAGCTTTCTTT. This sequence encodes CASSSSVNTEAFF.

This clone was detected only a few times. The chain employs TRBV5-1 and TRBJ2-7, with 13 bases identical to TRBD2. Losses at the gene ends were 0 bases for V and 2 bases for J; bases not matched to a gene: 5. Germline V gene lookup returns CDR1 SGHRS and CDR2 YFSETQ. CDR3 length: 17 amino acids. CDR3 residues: CASSLVATSGGAYEQYF. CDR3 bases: TGCGCCAGCAGCTTGGTGGCCACTAGCGGGGGGGCCTACGAGCAGTACTTC.

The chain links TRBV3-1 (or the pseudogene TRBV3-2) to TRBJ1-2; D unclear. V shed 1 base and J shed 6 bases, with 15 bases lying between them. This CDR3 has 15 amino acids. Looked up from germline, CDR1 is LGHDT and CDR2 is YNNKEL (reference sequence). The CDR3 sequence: CASSQAAGSQDGYTF. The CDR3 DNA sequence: TGTGCCAGCAGCCAAGCGGCGGGGTCCCAGGATGGCTACACCTTC.

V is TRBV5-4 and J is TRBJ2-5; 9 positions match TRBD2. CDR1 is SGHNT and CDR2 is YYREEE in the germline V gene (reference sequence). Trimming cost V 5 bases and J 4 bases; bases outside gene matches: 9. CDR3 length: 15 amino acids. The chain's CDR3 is CASRLGGGAGETQYF. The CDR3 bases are TGTGCCAGCAGATTAGGCGGGGGGGCCGGAGAGACCCAGTACTTC.

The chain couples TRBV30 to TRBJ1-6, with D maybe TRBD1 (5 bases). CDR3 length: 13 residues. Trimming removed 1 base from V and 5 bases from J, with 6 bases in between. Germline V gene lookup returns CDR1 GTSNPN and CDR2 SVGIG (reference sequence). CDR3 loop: CAWSAQDNSPLHF. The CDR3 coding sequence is TGTGCCTGGAGTGCACAGGATAATTCACCCCTCCACTTT.

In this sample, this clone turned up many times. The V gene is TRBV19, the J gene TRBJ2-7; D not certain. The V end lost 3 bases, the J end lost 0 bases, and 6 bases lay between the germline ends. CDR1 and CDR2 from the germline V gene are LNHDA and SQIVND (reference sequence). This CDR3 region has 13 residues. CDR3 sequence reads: CASSMAVSYEQYF. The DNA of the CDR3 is TGTGCCAGTAGTATGGCAGTCTCCTACGAGCAGTACTTC.